This T cell receptor (beta chain) comes out of a study of OX40 agonist ivuxolimab in advanced cancers. Clones were read by immunoSEQ multiplex PCR, and TCRdb kept only the in-frame ones, dropping some. The sample consists of roughly 48,000 clones, approximately 81% of them appearing once. Germline trimming cut 5 bases from V and 2 bases from J; bases unmatched to any gene: 10. This CDR3 is 16 amino acids long. Germline assignment: CDR1 ENHRY and CDR2 SYGVKD. This clone appeared once. The specimen comprised CD4+ or CD8+ T cells sorted from blood, sampled in a trial of the OX40 agonist ivuxolimab. The TCR sequence derives from an adult with an advanced solid tumor such as melanoma, head and neck, liver or kidney cancer. The chain has TRBV10-3 and TRBJ2-3; 7 positions agree with TRBD1. The CDR3 DNA is TGTGCCATCAGTCTAAGGGGGCTCGGCTCCACAGATACGCAGTATTTT. Residues: CAISLRGLGSTDTQYF.